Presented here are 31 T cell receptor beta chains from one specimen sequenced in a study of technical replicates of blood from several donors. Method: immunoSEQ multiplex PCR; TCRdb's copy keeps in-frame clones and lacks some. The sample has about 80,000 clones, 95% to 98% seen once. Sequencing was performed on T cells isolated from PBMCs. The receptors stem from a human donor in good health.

CDR3 coding DNA: TGTGCCAGCAAGCCCCCGGGACAGGGATATCAGCCCCAGCATTTT. As protein: CASKPPGQGYQPQHF. V and J are TRBV28 and TRBJ1-5; TRBD1 matches 9 bases. Germline values: CDR1 MDHEN, CDR2 SYDVKM. The CDR3 has 15 amino acids. V shed 7 bases and J 5 bases; nucleotides not matched to a gene: 9.

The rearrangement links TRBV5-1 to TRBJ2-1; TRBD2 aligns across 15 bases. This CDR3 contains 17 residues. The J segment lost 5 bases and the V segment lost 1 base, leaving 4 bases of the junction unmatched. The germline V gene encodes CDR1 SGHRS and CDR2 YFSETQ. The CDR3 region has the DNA TGCGCCAGCAGCTTGACTGGGACTAGCGGGGGGAACAATGAGCAGTTCTTC. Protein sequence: CASSLTGTSGGNNEQFF.

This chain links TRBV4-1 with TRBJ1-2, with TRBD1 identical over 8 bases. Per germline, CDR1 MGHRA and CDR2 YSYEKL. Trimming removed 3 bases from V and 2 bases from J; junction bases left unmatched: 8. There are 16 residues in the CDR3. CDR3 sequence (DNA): TGCGCCAGCAGCCAGACGACAGGGGAAGTGAACTATGGCTACACCTTC. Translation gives CASSQTTGEVNYGYTF.

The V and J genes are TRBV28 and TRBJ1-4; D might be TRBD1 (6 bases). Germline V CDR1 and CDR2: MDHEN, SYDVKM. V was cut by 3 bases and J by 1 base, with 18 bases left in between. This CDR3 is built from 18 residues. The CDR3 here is CASSFHRWGLVTNEKLFF. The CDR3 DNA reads TGTGCCAGCAGTTTTCATAGGTGGGGGCTCGTAACTAATGAAAAACTGTTTTTT.

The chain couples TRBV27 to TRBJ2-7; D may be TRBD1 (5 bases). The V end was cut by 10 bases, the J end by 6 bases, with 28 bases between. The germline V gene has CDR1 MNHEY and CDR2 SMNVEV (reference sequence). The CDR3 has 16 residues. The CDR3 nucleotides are TGTGCCACATGCCCGGGCCGGGCTCTTCTAGGGGTCGAGCAGTACTTC. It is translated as CATCPGRALLGVEQYF.

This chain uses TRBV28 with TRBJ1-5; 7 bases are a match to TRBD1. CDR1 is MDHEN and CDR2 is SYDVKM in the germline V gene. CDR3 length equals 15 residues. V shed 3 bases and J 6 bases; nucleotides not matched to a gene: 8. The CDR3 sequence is CASSFGRGQFQPQHF. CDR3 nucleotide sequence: TGTGCCAGCAGTTTTGGAAGGGGGCAGTTTCAGCCCCAGCATTTT.

In nucleotides, the CDR3 is TGTGCCAGCAGCCCGTGGGCTAGCGGGACCTCACCCTACAATGAGCAGTTCTTC. This sequence encodes CASSPWASGTSPYNEQFF. The chain links TRBV14 to TRBJ2-1; 9 bases align to TRBD2. J gave up 2 bases and V 4 bases, and 12 bases lay outside the gene matches. Germline V gene lookup returns CDR1 SGHDN and CDR2 FVKESK. This CDR3 region has 18 residues.

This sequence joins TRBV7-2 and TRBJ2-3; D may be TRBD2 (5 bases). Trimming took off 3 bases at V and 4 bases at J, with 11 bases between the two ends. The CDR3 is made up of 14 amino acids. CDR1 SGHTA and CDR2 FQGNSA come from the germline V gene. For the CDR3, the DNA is TGTGCCAGCAGCTTTGGGCTAGCCCCAGATACGCAGTATTTT. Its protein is CASSFGLAPDTQYF.

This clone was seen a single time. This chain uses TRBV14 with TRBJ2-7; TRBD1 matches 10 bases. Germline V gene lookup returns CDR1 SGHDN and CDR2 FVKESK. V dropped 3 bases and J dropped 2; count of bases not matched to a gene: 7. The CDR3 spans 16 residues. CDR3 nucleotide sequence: TGTGCCAGCAGCCAGATACCGGGACAGGGGACCTACGAGCAGTACTTC. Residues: CASSQIPGQGTYEQYF.

The CDR3 loop reads CASSNPSNEQYF. The CDR3 region has the DNA TGTGCCAGCAGCAATCCATCCAACGAGCAGTACTTC. The gene calls are TRBV7-9 and TRBJ2-7; no clear D. The CDR3 extends over 12 amino acids. Trimming removed 5 bases at V and 5 bases at J, with 10 bases between. Germline V gives CDR1 SEHNR, CDR2 FQNEAQ (reference sequence).

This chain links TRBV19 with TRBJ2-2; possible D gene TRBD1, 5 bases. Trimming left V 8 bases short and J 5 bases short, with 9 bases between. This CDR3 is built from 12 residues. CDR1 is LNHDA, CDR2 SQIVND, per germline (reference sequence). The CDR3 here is CASQGMTGELFF. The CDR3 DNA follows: TGTGCCAGTCAGGGTATGACCGGGGAGCTGTTTTTT.

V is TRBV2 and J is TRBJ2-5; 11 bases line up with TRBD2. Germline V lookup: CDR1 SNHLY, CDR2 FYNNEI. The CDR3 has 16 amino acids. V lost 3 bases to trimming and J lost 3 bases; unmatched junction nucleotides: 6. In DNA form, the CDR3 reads TGTGCCAGCAGTGATACTAGCGGGAGCATGAAAGAGACCCAGTACTTC. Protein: CASSDTSGSMKETQYF.

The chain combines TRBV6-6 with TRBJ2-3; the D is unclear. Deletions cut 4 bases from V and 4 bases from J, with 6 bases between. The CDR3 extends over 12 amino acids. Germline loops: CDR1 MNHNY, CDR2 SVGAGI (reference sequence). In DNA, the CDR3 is TGTGCCAGCAGTTCCTCCTCAGATACGCAGTATTTT. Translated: CASSSSSDTQYF.

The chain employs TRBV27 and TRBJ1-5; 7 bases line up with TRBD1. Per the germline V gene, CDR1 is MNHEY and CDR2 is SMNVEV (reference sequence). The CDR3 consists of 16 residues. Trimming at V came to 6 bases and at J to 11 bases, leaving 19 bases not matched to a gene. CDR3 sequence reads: CASRQSQGRADKAQHF. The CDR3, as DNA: TGTGCCAGCAGACAATCACAGGGGCGGGCTGATAAAGCCCAGCATTTT.

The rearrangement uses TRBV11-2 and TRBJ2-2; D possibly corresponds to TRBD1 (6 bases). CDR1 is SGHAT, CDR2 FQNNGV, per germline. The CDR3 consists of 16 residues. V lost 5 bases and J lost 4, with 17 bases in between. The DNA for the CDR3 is TGTGCCAGCAGCCCCACCGCTCCAGGGGTCACCGGGGAGCTGTTTTTT. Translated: CASSPTAPGVTGELFF.

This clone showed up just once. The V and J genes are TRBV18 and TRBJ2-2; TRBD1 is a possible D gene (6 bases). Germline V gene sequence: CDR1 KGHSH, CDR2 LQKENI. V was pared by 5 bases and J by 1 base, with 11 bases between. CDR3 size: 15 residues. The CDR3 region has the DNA TGTGCCAGCTCATACCGGGACAAGAACACCGGGGAGCTGTTTTTT. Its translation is CASSYRDKNTGELFF. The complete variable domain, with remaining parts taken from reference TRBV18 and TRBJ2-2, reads NAGVMQNPRHLVRRRGQEARLRCSPMKGHSHVYWYRQLPEEGLKFMVYLQKENIIDESGMPKERFSAEFPKEGPSILRIQQVVRGDSAAYFCASSYRDKNTGELFFGEGSRLTVL.

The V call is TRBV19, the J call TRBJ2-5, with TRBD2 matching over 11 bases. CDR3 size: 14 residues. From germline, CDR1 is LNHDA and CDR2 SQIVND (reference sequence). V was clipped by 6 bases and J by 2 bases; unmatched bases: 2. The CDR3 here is CASRRLAGQETQYF. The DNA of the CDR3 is TGTGCCAGTAGGCGACTAGCGGGGCAAGAGACCCAGTACTTC.

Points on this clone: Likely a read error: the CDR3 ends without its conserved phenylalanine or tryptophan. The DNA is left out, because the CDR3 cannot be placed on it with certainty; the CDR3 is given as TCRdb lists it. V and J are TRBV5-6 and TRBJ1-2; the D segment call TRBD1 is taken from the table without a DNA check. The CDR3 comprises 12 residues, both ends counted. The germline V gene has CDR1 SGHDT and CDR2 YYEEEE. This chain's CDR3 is CASSRDRQGPLI.

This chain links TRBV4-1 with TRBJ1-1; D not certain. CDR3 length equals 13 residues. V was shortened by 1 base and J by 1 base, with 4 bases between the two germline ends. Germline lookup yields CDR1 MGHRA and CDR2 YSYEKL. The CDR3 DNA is TGCGCCAGCAGCCAAGTAAAGAACACTGAAGCTTTCTTT. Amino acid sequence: CASSQVKNTEAFF.

As DNA, the CDR3 is TGTGCCAGCCATACCATAACTAGCGCCCAAGAGACCCAGTACTTC. Amino acid sequence: CASHTITSAQETQYF. The chain links TRBV28 to TRBJ2-5; TRBD2 matches 7 bases. The CDR3 is 15 residues long. Per the germline V gene, CDR1 is MDHEN and CDR2 is SYDVKM. The V and J ends lost 8 bases and 1 base, in that order; junction bases with no gene match: 10.

CDR3 protein: CASSEWTGFGPNEQFF. DNA of the CDR3: TGTGCCAGCAGTGAGTGGACAGGGTTTGGTCCCAATGAGCAGTTCTTC. The chain carries TRBV6-4 and TRBJ2-1; 8 bases match TRBD1. The junction had 10 bases not matched to a gene; V was cut back by 3 bases and J by 6 bases. Germline-derived CDR1 and CDR2 are MRHNA and SNTAGT. The CDR3 extends over 16 amino acids.

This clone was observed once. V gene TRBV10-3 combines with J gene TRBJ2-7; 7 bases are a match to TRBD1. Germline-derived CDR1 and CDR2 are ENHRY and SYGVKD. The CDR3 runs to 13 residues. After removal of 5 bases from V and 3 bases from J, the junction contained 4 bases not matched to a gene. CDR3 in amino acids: CAISTRDSYEQYF. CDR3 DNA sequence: TGTGCCATCAGTACTAGGGACAGCTACGAGCAGTACTTC.

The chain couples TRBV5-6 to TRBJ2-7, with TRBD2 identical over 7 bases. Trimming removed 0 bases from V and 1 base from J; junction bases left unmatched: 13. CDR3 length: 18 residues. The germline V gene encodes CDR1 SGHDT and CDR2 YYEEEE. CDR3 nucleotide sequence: TGTGCCAGCAGCTTGGTTGCGGGGGATGGGAGGGAATCCTACGAGCAGTACTTC. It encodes CASSLVAGDGRESYEQYF.

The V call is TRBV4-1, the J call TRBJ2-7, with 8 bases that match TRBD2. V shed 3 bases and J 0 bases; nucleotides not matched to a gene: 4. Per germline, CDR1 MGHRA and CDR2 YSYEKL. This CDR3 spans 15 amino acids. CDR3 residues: CASSHSGTSSYEQYF. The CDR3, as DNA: TGCGCCAGCAGCCATTCCGGGACTAGCTCCTACGAGCAGTACTTC.

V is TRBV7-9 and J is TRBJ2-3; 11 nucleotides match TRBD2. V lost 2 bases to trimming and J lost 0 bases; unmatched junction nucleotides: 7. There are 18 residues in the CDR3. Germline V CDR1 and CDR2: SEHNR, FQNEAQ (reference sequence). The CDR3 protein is CASSLLAGGSSSTDTQYF. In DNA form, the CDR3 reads TGTGCCAGCAGCTTACTAGCGGGGGGTTCCTCTAGCACAGATACGCAGTATTTT. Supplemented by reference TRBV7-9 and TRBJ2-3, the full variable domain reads DTGVSQNPRHKITKRGQNVTFRCDPISEHNRLYWYRQTLGQGPEFLTYFQNEAQLEKSRLLSDRFSAERPKGSFSTLEIQRTEQGDSAMYLCASSLLAGGSSSTDTQYFGPGTRLTVL.

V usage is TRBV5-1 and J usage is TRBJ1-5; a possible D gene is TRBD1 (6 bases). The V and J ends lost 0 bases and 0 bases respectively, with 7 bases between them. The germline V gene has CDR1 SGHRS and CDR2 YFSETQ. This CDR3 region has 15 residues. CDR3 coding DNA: TGCGCCAGCAGCTTGGAGGACAGTAGCAATCAGCCCCAGCATTTT. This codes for CASSLEDSSNQPQHF.

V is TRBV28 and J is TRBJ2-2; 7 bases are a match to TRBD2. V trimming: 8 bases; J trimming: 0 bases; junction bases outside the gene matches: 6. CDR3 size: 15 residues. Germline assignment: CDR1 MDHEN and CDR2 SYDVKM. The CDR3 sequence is CASGLGGANTGELFF. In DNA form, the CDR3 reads TGTGCCAGCGGATTGGGAGGGGCGAACACCGGGGAGCTGTTTTTT.

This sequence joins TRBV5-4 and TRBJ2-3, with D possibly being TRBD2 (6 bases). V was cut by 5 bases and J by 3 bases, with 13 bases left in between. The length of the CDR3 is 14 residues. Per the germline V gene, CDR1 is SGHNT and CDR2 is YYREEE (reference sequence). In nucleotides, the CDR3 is TGTGCCAGCAGTGGGACTTCTTCAACAGATACGCAGTATTTT. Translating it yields CASSGTSSTDTQYF.

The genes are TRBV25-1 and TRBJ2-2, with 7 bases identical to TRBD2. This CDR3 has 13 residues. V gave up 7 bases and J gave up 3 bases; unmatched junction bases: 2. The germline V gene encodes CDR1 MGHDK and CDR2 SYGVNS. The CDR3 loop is CASMAGDTGELFF. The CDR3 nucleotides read TGTGCCAGCATGGCGGGGGACACCGGGGAGCTGTTTTTT.

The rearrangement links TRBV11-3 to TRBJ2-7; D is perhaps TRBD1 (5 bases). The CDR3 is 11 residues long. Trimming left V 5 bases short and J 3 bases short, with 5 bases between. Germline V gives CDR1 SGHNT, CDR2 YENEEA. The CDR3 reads CASSGHYEQYF. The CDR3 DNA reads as TGTGCCAGCAGCGGACACTACGAGCAGTACTTC.

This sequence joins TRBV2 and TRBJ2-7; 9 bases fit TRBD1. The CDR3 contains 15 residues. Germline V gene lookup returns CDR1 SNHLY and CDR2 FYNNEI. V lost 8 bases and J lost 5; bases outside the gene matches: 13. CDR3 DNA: TGTGCCAGCGTCCCGGGACAGGGAAGGGGCCACGAGCAGTACTTC. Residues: CASVPGQGRGHEQYF.